This is a list of T cell receptor beta chains from one sample in a study of blood T cell repertoires in COVID-19. Repertoires were generated with immunoSEQ multiplex PCR, while TCRdb's copy carries only in-frame clones and drops some. The table has tens of thousands of clones, roughly 90% seen once; the top ten hold about 5.7%. Sequencing was performed on peripheral blood. These TCRs come from a woman older than 75 with active COVID-19. CDR3s include the opening cysteine and the closing phenylalanine or tryptophan. The D gene is left open where the match is weak. A row's size may be missing; if present it is once, few, many or a size class.

V gene	D gene	clone size	J gene	CDR3 protein	CDR3 DNA
TRBV9	-	-	TRBJ1-1	CASSVIEGMNTEAFF	TGTGCCAGCAGCGTAATAGAGGGCATGAACACTGAAGCTTTCTTT
TRBV5-1	-	-	TRBJ2-4	CASSLPQGTKNIQYF	TGCGCCAGCAGCTTGCCACAGGGAACCAAAAACATTCAGTACTTC
TRBV19	TRBD1	-	TRBJ1-2	CASSTLPYRGRVYGYTF	TGTGCCAGTAGTACACTCCCCTACAGGGGGCGCGTCTATGGCTACACCTTC
TRBV7-3	TRBD2	few	TRBJ2-1	CASSLTYGGAYNEQFF	TGTGCCAGCAGCTTAACGTACGGGGGGGCCTACAATGAGCAGTTCTTC
TRBV4-2	TRBD2	once	TRBJ2-3	CASSQDPRLAGGYTDTQYF	TGTGCCAGCAGCCAAGATCCCCGGCTAGCGGGGGGTTACACAGATACGCAGTATTTT
TRBV7-8	-	-	TRBJ2-1	CASTGQALYGEQFF	TGTGCCAGCACAGGGCAGGCGTTGTACGGTGAGCAGTTCTTC
TRBV7-9	-	-	TRBJ2-2	CASSLTDAGELFF	TGTGCCAGCAGCCTGACAGATGCCGGGGAGCTGTTTTTT
TRBV5-6	TRBD1	-	TRBJ1-1	CASSLQGAPGTEAFF	TGTGCCAGCAGCTTGCAGGGGGCGCCTGGCACTGAAGCTTTCTTT
TRBV25-1	-	-	TRBJ1-5	CASSKNSGSNQPQHF	TGTGCCAGCAGTAAAAACTCCGGGAGCAATCAGCCCCAGCATTTT
TRBV7-2	-	-	TRBJ1-1	CASSLMGGMLAFF	TGTGCCAGCAGCCTCATGGGGGGAATGCTAGCTTTCTTT
TRBV7-2	TRBD2	-	TRBJ2-1	CASSPPGLAGGGGFF	TGTGCCAGCAGCCCACCCGGACTAGCGGGGGGGGGCGGGTTCTTC
TRBV5-4	-	-	TRBJ2-1	CASSLAGDSSYNEQFF	TGTGCCAGCAGCTTGGCGGGGGACTCCTCCTACAATGAGCAGTTCTTC
TRBV6-5	-	-	TRBJ2-2	CASSYSNGYGELFF	TGTGCCAGCAGTTACTCGAACGGGTACGGGGAGCTGTTTTTT
TRBV21-1	-	-	TRBJ1-6	CASSPDSKGNSPLHF	TGTGCCAGCAGTCCTGACAGTAAGGGGAATTCACCCCTCCACTTT
TRBV5-3	-	-	TRBJ2-1	CARSWGRTEQFF	TGTGCCAGAAGCTGGGGGCGGACCGAGCAGTTCTTC
TRBV6-5	-	-	TRBJ1-3	CASSYRDSGNTIYF	TGTGCCAGCAGTTACCGGGACTCTGGAAACACCATATATTTT
TRBV19	TRBD1	-	TRBJ1-6	CASSMGTGGVDSPLHF	TGTGCCAGTAGTATGGGGACAGGGGGTGTTGATTCACCCCTCCACTTT
TRBV5-1	TRBD2	-	TRBJ2-1	CASSFSGGAINEQFF	TGCGCCAGCAGCTTTAGCGGGGGGGCAATTAATGAGCAGTTCTTC
TRBV14	TRBD2	-	TRBJ2-5	CASSRRGTSGRFQETQYF	TGTGCCAGCAGCCGACGAGGGACTAGCGGGAGGTTCCAAGAGACCCAGTACTTC
TRBV6-5	TRBD2	-	TRBJ2-5	CASSFGLAGGQETQYF	TGTGCCAGCAGTTTCGGACTAGCGGGGGGACAAGAGACCCAGTACTTC
TRBV19	TRBD1	-	TRBJ2-5	CASTEFGTGPWETQYF	TGTGCCAGTACTGAATTCGGGACAGGGCCATGGGAGACCCAGTACTTC
TRBV3-1/TRBV3-2	-	-	TRBJ1-4	CASSPGGGVNEKLFF	TGTGCCAGCAGCCCGGGGGGGGGCGTTAATGAAAAACTGTTTTTT
TRBV7-6	TRBD1	-	TRBJ2-7	CASSLERTGSHEQYF	TGTGCCAGCAGCTTAGAACGGACAGGGAGCCACGAGCAGTACTTC
TRBV10-1	TRBD1	-	TRBJ2-7	CASRPRWDSSYEQYF	TGCGCCAGCAGGCCACGCTGGGACAGTTCCTACGAGCAGTACTTC
TRBV6-5	-	-	TRBJ2-1	CASTPRGGKEQFF	TGTGCCAGCACCCCCCGAGGAGGGAAGGAGCAGTTCTTC
TRBV18	-	once	TRBJ2-3	CASSPRDGATDTQYF	TGTGCCAGCTCACCCCGTGATGGGGCCACAGATACGCAGTATTTT
TRBV5-4	-	-	TRBJ2-7	CASSPVVLGGEQYF	TGTGCCAGCAGCCCTGTGGTCCTGGGAGGCGAGCAGTACTTC
TRBV4-2	TRBD1	-	TRBJ1-4	CASSPNQGAHNEKLFF	TGTGCCAGCAGCCCGAATCAGGGGGCTCATAATGAAAAACTGTTTTTT
TRBV14	TRBD1	-	TRBJ1-6	CASSHETGDRSPLHF	TGTGCCAGCAGCCACGAAACAGGGGATAGATCACCCCTCCACTTT
TRBV6-5	-	-	TRBJ1-4	CASSYGQATNEKLFF	TGTGCCAGCAGTTACGGGCAGGCAACTAATGAAAAACTGTTTTTT
TRBV4-3	-	-	TRBJ1-1	CASSQDPGGGTEAFF	TGCGCCAGCAGCCAAGACCCGGGTGGTGGAACTGAAGCTTTCTTT
TRBV27	-	-	TRBJ1-2	CASSLKLPQDYGYTF	TGTGCCAGCAGTTTAAAACTCCCGCAAGACTATGGCTACACCTTC
TRBV5-8	TRBD1	-	TRBJ1-6	CASSGRDSNSPLHF	TGTGCCAGCAGCGGCCGGGACAGTAATTCACCCCTCCACTTT